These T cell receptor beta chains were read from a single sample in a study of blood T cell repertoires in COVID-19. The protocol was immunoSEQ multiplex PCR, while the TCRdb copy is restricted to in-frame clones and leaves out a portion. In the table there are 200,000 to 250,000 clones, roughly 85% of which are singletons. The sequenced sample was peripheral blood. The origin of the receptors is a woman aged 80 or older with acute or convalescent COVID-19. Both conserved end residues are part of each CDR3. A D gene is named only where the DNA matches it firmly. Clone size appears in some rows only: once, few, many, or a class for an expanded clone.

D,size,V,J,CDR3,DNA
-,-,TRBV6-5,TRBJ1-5,CASFADGGPQPQHF,TGTGCCAGCTTCGCGGACGGGGGTCCTCAGCCCCAGCATTTT
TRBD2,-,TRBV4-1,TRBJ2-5,CASSQERGGSGETQYF,TGCGCCAGCAGCCAAGAGCGGGGCGGGAGCGGGGAGACCCAGTACTTC
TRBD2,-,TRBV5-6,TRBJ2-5,CASSSGTSGKETQYF,TGTGCCAGCAGTTCCGGGACTAGCGGGAAAGAGACCCAGTACTTC
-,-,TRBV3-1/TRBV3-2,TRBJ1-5,CASSQGIGNRNQPQHF,TGTGCCAGCAGCCAAGGGATCGGGAATCGCAATCAGCCCCAGCATTTT
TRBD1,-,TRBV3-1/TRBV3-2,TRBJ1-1,CASSKGTGNTEAFF,TGTGCCAGCAGCAAAGGGACAGGGAACACTGAAGCTTTCTTT
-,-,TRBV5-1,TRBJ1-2,CASSLLGSNYGYTF,TGCGCCAGCAGCTTATTGGGCAGTAACTATGGCTACACCTTC
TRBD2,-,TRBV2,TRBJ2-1,CASSPYSGGAKFF,TGTGCCAGCAGTCCTTATAGCGGGGGGGCTAAGTTCTTC
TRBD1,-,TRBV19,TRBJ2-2,CASSPTGDETGELFF,TGTGCCAGTAGCCCGACAGGGGACGAAACCGGGGAGCTGTTTTTT
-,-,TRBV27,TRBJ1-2,CASSLMQGSGYTF,TGTGCCAGCAGTCTAATGCAGGGGTCTGGCTACACCTTC
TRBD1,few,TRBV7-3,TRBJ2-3,CASSKGQGAWTDTQYF,TGTGCCAGCAGCAAAGGACAGGGGGCTTGGACAGATACGCAGTATTTT
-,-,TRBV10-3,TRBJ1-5,CAIRTGTNQPQHF,TGTGCCATCAGGACAGGTACCAATCAGCCCCAGCATTTT
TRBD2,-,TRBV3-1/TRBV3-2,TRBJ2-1,CASSRGLAGGDEQFF,TGTGCCAGCAGCCGCGGACTAGCGGGCGGGGATGAGCAGTTCTTC
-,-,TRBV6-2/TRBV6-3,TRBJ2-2,CASSPPYRVRETGELFF,TGTGCCAGCAGCCCACCCTACAGGGTGCGGGAGACCGGGGAGCTGTTTTTT
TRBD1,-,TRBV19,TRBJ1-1,CASSMWTGAGGNTEAFF,TGTGCCAGTAGCATGTGGACAGGGGCTGGGGGGAACACTGAAGCTTTCTTT
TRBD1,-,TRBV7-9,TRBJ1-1,CASSSYFGTANTEAFF,TGTGCCAGCAGCTCCTACTTCGGGACAGCAAACACTGAAGCTTTCTTT
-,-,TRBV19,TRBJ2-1,CASSARGAYNEQFF,TGTGCCAGTAGTGCGCGGGGTGCCTACAATGAGCAGTTCTTC
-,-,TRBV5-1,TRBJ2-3,CASSLAYEVSTDTQYF,TGCGCCAGCAGCTTGGCCTATGAGGTATCCACAGATACGCAGTATTTT
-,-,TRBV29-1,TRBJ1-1,CSVEVGGIWAFF,TGCAGCGTTGAAGTCGGCGGTATTTGGGCTTTCTTT
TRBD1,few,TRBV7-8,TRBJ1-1,CASSSTTGGQGGTEAFF,TGTGCCAGCAGCTCAACCACCGGGGGACAGGGGGGAACTGAAGCTTTCTTT
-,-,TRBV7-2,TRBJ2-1,CASSLGSRGEQFF,TGTGCCAGCAGCTTAGGCTCACGGGGGGAGCAGTTCTTC
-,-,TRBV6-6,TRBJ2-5,CASSYEEGETQYF,TGTGCCAGCAGTTACGAGGAAGGAGAGACCCAGTACTTC
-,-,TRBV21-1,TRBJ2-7,CASSRVLEGPGEQYF,TGTGCCAGCAGCAGGGTCTTGGAGGGACCCGGCGAGCAGTACTTC
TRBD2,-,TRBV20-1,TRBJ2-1,CSASTGLAGGLYSYNEQFF,TGCAGTGCTAGTACGGGGCTAGCGGGGGGACTCTACTCCTACAATGAGCAGTTCTTC
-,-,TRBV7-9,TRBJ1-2,CAIRGRELDGYTF,TGTGCCATAAGGGGCAGGGAATTGGATGGCTACACCTTC
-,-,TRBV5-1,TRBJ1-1,CASSPYGGYSMNTEAFF,TGCGCCAGCAGCCCCTACGGGGGGTATTCTATGAACACTGAAGCTTTCTTT
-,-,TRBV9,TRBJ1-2,CASSVQDNYTF,TGTGCCAGCAGCGTCCAGGATAACTACACCTTC
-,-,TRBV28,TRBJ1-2,CASSPSGVYGYTF,TGTGCCAGCAGTCCCTCCGGGGTCTATGGCTACACCTTC
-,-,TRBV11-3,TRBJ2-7,CASSLGDGAGWKQYF,TGTGCCAGCAGCTTAGGAGATGGGGCGGGATGGAAGCAGTACTTC
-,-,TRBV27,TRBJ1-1,CASSLSGAAAFF,TGTGCCAGCAGTTTATCTGGGGCGGCAGCTTTCTTT
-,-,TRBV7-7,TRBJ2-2,CASSLRGGAGELFF,TGTGCTAGCAGCTTGCGAGGCGGGGCCGGGGAGCTGTTTTTT
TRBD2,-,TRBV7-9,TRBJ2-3,CASSSQGPAGGTDTQYF,TGTGCCAGCAGCTCCCAGGGACCAGCGGGGGGGACAGATACGCAGTATTTT